This TCR beta chain was sequenced in a study of monozygotic twins with inflammatory bowel disease. Study-level findings and limits: Other individuals had fewer clonotypes in common with IBD patients than with healthy twins, especially with disease activity.

Through template switching, UMIs that included a 6-nucleotide sample barcode were added. TCRdb processed the 5' RACE reads again and assigns one entry to each CDR3 protein, with no DNA. Reported are about 200,000 distinct CDR3 sequences; the ten largest clones contain 7.5% to 9.5%. As to this clonotype: Its specificity is not known.

CDR3 size: 16 residues. Germline CDR1 reads SGHKS; CDR2 reads YYEKEE (reference sequence). This chain uses TRBV5-5 with TRBJ2-3; TCRdb reports TRBD2, a call that lacks DNA to check it against. This receptor was obtained from a human donor with ulcerative colitis or Crohn's disease, or a healthy co-twin of an affected twin (not recorded which). Sequencing was carried out using blood. The CDR3 sequence is CASSVTSGGARDTQYF.